The rows below give T cell receptor beta chains drawn from one sample of a study of control samples from healthy donors and cancer patients. Clones were sequenced by immunoSEQ multiplex PCR, and TCRdb holds only the in-frame ones, with some missing. Of approximately 92,000 clones listed, just over 90% are singletons. Input material: blood. These receptors were taken from a woman between 25 and 40 years old in good health. The CDR3 runs from the conserved cysteine through the conserved F or W. The D gene is left open where the match is weak. The listing skips clone size in some rows; elsewhere it reads once, few, many or a size class.

v_call: TRBV27
clone_size: NA
d_call: NA
j_call: TRBJ2-7
cdr3_aa: CASSHDRREQYF
cdr3_nt: TGTGCCAGCAGCCATGACAGGCGCGAGCAGTACTTC

v_call: TRBV28
clone_size: NA
d_call: TRBD1
j_call: TRBJ1-1
cdr3_aa: CASITGGKGNTEAFF
cdr3_nt: TGTGCCAGCATCACAGGGGGTAAGGGGAACACTGAAGCTTTCTTT

v_call: TRBV18
clone_size: NA
d_call: NA
j_call: TRBJ2-5
cdr3_aa: CASSPQGQETQYF
cdr3_nt: TGTGCCAGCTCACCACAGGGACAAGAGACCCAGTACTTC

v_call: TRBV28
clone_size: NA
d_call: NA
j_call: TRBJ2-3
cdr3_aa: CASTLFLPTDTQYF
cdr3_nt: TGTGCCAGCACCCTCTTTTTGCCCACAGATACGCAGTATTTT

v_call: TRBV19
clone_size: NA
d_call: TRBD2
j_call: TRBJ2-7
cdr3_aa: CASSIRGGRLNYEQYF
cdr3_nt: TGTGCCAGTAGTATACGTGGCGGGAGGTTAAACTACGAGCAGTACTTC

v_call: TRBV6-2/TRBV6-3
clone_size: NA
d_call: NA
j_call: TRBJ1-2
cdr3_aa: CASSYSIGGGYGYTF
cdr3_nt: TGTGCCAGCAGTTACTCGATCGGGGGCGGCTATGGCTACACCTTC

v_call: TRBV5-6
clone_size: NA
d_call: NA
j_call: TRBJ1-1
cdr3_aa: CASSLAGPNTEAFF
cdr3_nt: TGTGCCAGCAGCTTGGCAGGACCGAACACTGAAGCTTTCTTT

v_call: TRBV3-1/TRBV3-2
clone_size: once
d_call: NA
j_call: TRBJ1-5
cdr3_aa: CASSQGRGNQPQHF
cdr3_nt: TGTGCCAGCAGCCAAGGCAGGGGCAATCAGCCCCAGCATTTT

v_call: TRBV3-1/TRBV3-2
clone_size: NA
d_call: TRBD1
j_call: TRBJ1-2
cdr3_aa: CASSQDRDRGRSGGYTF
cdr3_nt: TGTGCCAGCAGCCAAGACCGGGACAGGGGCCGTTCTGGGGGCTACACCTTC

v_call: TRBV19
clone_size: NA
d_call: NA
j_call: TRBJ1-3
cdr3_aa: CASSTSPGNTIYF
cdr3_nt: TGTGCCAGTAGTACTTCCCCTGGAAACACCATATATTTT

v_call: TRBV12-3/TRBV12-4
clone_size: NA
d_call: NA
j_call: TRBJ1-1
cdr3_aa: CASSLWNTEAFF
cdr3_nt: TGTGCCAGCAGTTTGTGGAACACTGAAGCTTTCTTT

v_call: TRBV19
clone_size: NA
d_call: NA
j_call: TRBJ1-4
cdr3_aa: CASSIPGSRSEKLFF
cdr3_nt: TGTGCCAGTAGTATACCAGGAAGTCGGAGCGAAAAACTGTTTTTT

v_call: TRBV18
clone_size: NA
d_call: NA
j_call: TRBJ1-4
cdr3_aa: CASSPRGGVDEKLFF
cdr3_nt: TGTGCCAGCTCACCCCGCGGTGGAGTGGATGAAAAACTGTTTTTT

v_call: TRBV24-1
clone_size: NA
d_call: NA
j_call: TRBJ1-5
cdr3_aa: CATVTGLKGQGNQPQHF
cdr3_nt: TGTGCCACCGTCACAGGGCTTAAAGGGCAGGGCAATCAGCCCCAGCATTTT

v_call: TRBV9
clone_size: NA
d_call: TRBD2
j_call: TRBJ2-2
cdr3_aa: CASSVGTSASGELFF
cdr3_nt: TGTGCCAGCAGCGTAGGGACTAGCGCCAGTGGGGAGCTGTTTTTT

v_call: TRBV10-3
clone_size: once
d_call: NA
j_call: TRBJ2-5
cdr3_aa: CAISEYREETQYF
cdr3_nt: TGTGCCATCAGTGAGTATAGGGAAGAGACCCAGTACTTC

v_call: TRBV18
clone_size: NA
d_call: NA
j_call: TRBJ1-2
cdr3_aa: CASSPSGMGYGYTF
cdr3_nt: TGTGCCAGCTCACCTTCGGGGATGGGTTATGGCTACACCTTC

v_call: TRBV19
clone_size: NA
d_call: TRBD1
j_call: TRBJ2-7
cdr3_aa: CASTPGTGFYEQYF
cdr3_nt: TGTGCCAGTACGCCCGGGACAGGTTTCTACGAGCAGTACTTC

v_call: TRBV6-1
clone_size: NA
d_call: NA
j_call: TRBJ2-4
cdr3_aa: CASSEAHRALFAKNIQYF
cdr3_nt: TGTGCCAGCAGTGAAGCCCACAGGGCACTTTTCGCCAAAAACATTCAGTACTTC

v_call: TRBV5-1
clone_size: NA
d_call: NA
j_call: TRBJ1-4
cdr3_aa: CASSSDMDGSNEKLFF
cdr3_nt: TGCGCCAGCAGCTCCGATATGGACGGCAGTAATGAAAAACTGTTTTTT

v_call: TRBV9
clone_size: NA
d_call: NA
j_call: TRBJ2-5
cdr3_aa: CASSVVGGAQETQYF
cdr3_nt: TGTGCCAGCAGCGTAGTCGGAGGGGCGCAAGAGACCCAGTACTTC

v_call: TRBV9
clone_size: NA
d_call: NA
j_call: TRBJ2-1
cdr3_aa: CASSVEWKQEQFF
cdr3_nt: TGTGCCAGCAGCGTAGAATGGAAACAGGAGCAGTTCTTC

v_call: TRBV19
clone_size: NA
d_call: TRBD1
j_call: TRBJ2-5
cdr3_aa: CASRNRDRGFETQYF
cdr3_nt: TGTGCCAGTAGAAACCGGGACAGGGGTTTTGAGACCCAGTACTTC

v_call: TRBV19
clone_size: NA
d_call: NA
j_call: TRBJ1-4
cdr3_aa: CASSIAPATTNEKLFF
cdr3_nt: TGTGCCAGTAGTATAGCCCCAGCAACAACTAATGAAAAACTGTTTTTT

v_call: TRBV20-1
clone_size: NA
d_call: NA
j_call: TRBJ1-1
cdr3_aa: CSANPSTEAFF
cdr3_nt: TGCAGTGCAAATCCGAGCACTGAAGCTTTCTTT

v_call: TRBV6-5
clone_size: NA
d_call: NA
j_call: TRBJ2-2
cdr3_aa: CASSWRTGELFF
cdr3_nt: TGTGCCAGCAGTTGGAGGACCGGGGAGCTGTTTTTT

v_call: TRBV14
clone_size: NA
d_call: NA
j_call: TRBJ2-2
cdr3_aa: CASSHRANTGELFF
cdr3_nt: TGTGCCAGCAGCCACAGGGCGAACACCGGGGAGCTGTTTTTT

v_call: TRBV9
clone_size: NA
d_call: TRBD1
j_call: TRBJ1-2
cdr3_aa: CASSVTGTGGVGYTF
cdr3_nt: TGTGCCAGCAGCGTAACCGGGACAGGGGGCGTTGGCTACACCTTC

v_call: TRBV11-2
clone_size: NA
d_call: NA
j_call: TRBJ1-5
cdr3_aa: CASSLEEGQPQHF
cdr3_nt: TGTGCCAGCAGCTTAGAAGAGGGGCAGCCCCAGCATTTT

v_call: TRBV5-1
clone_size: once
d_call: TRBD1
j_call: TRBJ2-7
cdr3_aa: CASSPGTGTYEQYF
cdr3_nt: TGCGCCAGCAGCCCAGGGACAGGGACCTACGAGCAGTACTTC

v_call: TRBV11-2
clone_size: NA
d_call: NA
j_call: TRBJ1-1
cdr3_aa: CASSEDPGARLNTEAFF
cdr3_nt: TGTGCCAGCAGCGAAGATCCGGGGGCGAGGTTAAACACTGAAGCTTTCTTT

v_call: TRBV7-9
clone_size: NA
d_call: NA
j_call: TRBJ2-3
cdr3_aa: CASSLEGGPDTQYF
cdr3_nt: TGTGCCAGCAGCTTAGAAGGTGGTCCAGATACGCAGTATTTT

v_call: TRBV3-1/TRBV3-2
clone_size: NA
d_call: NA
j_call: TRBJ1-2
cdr3_aa: CASSRYTGMDGYTF
cdr3_nt: TGTGCCAGCAGCCGATACACAGGGATGGATGGCTACACCTTC

v_call: TRBV18
clone_size: NA
d_call: TRBD1
j_call: TRBJ1-1
cdr3_aa: CASSPAGTGPNTEAFF
cdr3_nt: TGTGCCAGCTCACCAGCCGGGACAGGGCCGAACACTGAAGCTTTCTTT

v_call: TRBV4-2
clone_size: NA
d_call: TRBD1
j_call: TRBJ2-1
cdr3_aa: CASSQEAGQAYNEQFF
cdr3_nt: TGTGCCAGCAGCCAAGAAGCTGGACAGGCCTACAATGAGCAGTTCTTC

v_call: TRBV4-1
clone_size: NA
d_call: TRBD1
j_call: TRBJ1-1
cdr3_aa: CASSQDDRDHTEAFF
cdr3_nt: TGCGCCAGCAGCCAAGACGACAGGGATCACACTGAAGCTTTCTTT

v_call: TRBV6-2/TRBV6-3
clone_size: NA
d_call: NA
j_call: TRBJ1-1
cdr3_aa: CASSAYRANTEAFF
cdr3_nt: TGTGCCAGCAGTGCATACAGGGCGAACACTGAAGCTTTCTTT

v_call: TRBV6-6
clone_size: NA
d_call: NA
j_call: TRBJ2-3
cdr3_aa: CASSYSPHTDTQYF
cdr3_nt: TGTGCCAGCAGTTACTCTCCCCACACAGATACGCAGTATTTT

v_call: TRBV9
clone_size: NA
d_call: NA
j_call: TRBJ2-5
cdr3_aa: CASSSGPLIQETQYF
cdr3_nt: TGTGCCAGCAGCTCTGGACCCTTAATCCAAGAGACCCAGTACTTC

v_call: TRBV6-5
clone_size: NA
d_call: NA
j_call: TRBJ1-1
cdr3_aa: CASAYRGARTEAFF
cdr3_nt: TGTGCCAGCGCCTATCGGGGGGCGCGGACTGAAGCTTTCTTT

v_call: TRBV6-5
clone_size: once
d_call: NA
j_call: TRBJ1-1
cdr3_aa: CASRPRINTEAFF
cdr3_nt: TGTGCCAGCAGGCCAAGGATTAACACTGAAGCTTTCTTT